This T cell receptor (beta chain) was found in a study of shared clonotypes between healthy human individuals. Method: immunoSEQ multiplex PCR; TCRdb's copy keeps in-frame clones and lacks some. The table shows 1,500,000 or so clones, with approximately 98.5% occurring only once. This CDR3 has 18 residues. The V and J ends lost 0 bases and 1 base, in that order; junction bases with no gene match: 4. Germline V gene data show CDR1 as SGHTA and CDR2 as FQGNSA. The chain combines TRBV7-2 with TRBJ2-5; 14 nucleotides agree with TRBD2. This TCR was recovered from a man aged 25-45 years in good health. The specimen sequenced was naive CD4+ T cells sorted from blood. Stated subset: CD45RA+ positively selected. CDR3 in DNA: TGTGCCAGCAGCTTAGCCGGACTAGCGGGAGGTCTCCAAGAGACCCAGTACTTC. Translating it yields CASSLAGLAGGLQETQYF.